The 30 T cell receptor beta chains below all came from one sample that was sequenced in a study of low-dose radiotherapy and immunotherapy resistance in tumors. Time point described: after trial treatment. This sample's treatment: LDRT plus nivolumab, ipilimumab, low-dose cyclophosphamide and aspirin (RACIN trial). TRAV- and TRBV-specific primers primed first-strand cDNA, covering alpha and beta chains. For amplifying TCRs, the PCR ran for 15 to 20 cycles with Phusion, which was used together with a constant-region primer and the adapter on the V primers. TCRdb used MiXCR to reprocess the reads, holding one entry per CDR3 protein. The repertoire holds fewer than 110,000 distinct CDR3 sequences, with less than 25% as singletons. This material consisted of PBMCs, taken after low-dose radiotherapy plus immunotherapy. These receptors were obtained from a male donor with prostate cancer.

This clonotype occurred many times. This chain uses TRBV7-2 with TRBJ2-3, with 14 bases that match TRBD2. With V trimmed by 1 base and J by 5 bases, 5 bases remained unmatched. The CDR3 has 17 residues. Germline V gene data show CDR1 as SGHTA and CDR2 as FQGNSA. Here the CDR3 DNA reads TGTGCCAGCAGCTTAGAGGGGACTAGCGGGGGACTAGATACGCAGTATTTT. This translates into CASSLEGTSGGLDTQYF.

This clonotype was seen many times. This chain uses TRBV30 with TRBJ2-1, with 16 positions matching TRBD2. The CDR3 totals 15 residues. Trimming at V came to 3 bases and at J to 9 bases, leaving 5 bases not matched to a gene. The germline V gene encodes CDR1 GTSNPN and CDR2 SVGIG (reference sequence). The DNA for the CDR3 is TGTGCCTGGAGAGGGACTAGCGGGGGGGCCGGTGAGCAGTTCTTC. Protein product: CAWRGTSGGAGEQFF.

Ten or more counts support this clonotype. This chain's CDR3 is CSGLEQETQYF. The DNA of the CDR3 is TGCAGTGGGCTAGAACAAGAGACCCAGTACTTC. V gene TRBV20-1 combines with J gene TRBJ2-5; D is unclear. CDR3 length equals 11 residues. CDR1 and CDR2 from the germline V gene are DFQATT and SNEGSKA (reference sequence). Trimming took off 7 bases at V and 2 bases at J, with 8 bases between the two ends.

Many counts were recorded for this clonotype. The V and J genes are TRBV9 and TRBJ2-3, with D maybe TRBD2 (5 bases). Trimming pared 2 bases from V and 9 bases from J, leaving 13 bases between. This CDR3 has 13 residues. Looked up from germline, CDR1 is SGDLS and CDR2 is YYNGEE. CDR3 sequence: CASSVDLRYTQYF. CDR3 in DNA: TGTGCCAGCAGCGTGGACTTACGTTACACGCAGTATTTT.

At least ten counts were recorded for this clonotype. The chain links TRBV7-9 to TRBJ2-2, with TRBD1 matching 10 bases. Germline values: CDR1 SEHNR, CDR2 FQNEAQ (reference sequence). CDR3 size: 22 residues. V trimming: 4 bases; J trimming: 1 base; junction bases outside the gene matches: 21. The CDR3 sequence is CASSSPWGPGDRGSENTGELFF. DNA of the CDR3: TGTGCCAGCAGCTCCCCCTGGGGTCCCGGGGACAGGGGATCCGAGAACACCGGGGAGCTGTTTTTT.

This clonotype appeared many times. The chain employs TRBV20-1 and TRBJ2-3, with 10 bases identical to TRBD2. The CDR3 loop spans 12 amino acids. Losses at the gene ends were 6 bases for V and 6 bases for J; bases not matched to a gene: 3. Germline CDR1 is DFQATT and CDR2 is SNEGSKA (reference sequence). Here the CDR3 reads CSAERGGDTQYF. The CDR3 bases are TGCAGTGCGGAGCGGGGGGGGGATACGCAGTATTTT.

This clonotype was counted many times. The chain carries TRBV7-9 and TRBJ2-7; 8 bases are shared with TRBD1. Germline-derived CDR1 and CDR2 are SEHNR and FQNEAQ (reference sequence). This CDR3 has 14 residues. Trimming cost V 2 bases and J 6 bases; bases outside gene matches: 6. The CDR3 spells CASSLPGGNREQYF. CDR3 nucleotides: TGTGCCAGCAGCTTACCAGGGGGCAATCGCGAGCAGTACTTC.

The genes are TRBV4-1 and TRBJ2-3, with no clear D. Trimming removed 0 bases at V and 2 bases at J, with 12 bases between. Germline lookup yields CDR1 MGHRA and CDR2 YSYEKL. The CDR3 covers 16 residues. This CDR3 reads CASSQDPGPNTDTQYF. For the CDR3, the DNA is TGCGCCAGCAGCCAAGATCCCGGACCCAACACAGATACGCAGTATTTT.

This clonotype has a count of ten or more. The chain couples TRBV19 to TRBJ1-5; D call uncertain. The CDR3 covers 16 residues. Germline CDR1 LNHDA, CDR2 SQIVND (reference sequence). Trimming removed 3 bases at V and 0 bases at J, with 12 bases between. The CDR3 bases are TGTGCCAGTAGTATCACATCCGGCCCTAGCAATCAGCCCCAGCATTTT. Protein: CASSITSGPSNQPQHF.

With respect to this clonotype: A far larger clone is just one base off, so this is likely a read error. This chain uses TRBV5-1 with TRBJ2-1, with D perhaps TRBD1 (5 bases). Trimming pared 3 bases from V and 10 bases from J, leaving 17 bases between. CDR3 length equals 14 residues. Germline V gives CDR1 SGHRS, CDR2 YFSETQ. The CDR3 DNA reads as TGCGCCAGCAGCTCCGGAGACGGCCCAGGGGAGCAGTTCTTC. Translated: CASSSGDGPGEQFF.

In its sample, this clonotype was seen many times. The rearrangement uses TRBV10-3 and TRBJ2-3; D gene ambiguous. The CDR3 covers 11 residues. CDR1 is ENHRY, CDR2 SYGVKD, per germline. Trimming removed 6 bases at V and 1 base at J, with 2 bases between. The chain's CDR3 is CAIRGTDTQYF. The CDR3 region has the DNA TGTGCCATCAGGGGCACAGATACGCAGTATTTT.

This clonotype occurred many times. The CDR3 DNA sequence: TGTGCCAGCAGCCAGGGGTTCGGCTACACCTTC. It codes for CASSQGFGYTF. V usage is TRBV27 and J usage is TRBJ1-2; tentative D call: TRBD1 (6 bases). Germline V CDR1 and CDR2: MNHEY, SMNVEV (reference sequence). Trimming shortened V by 6 bases and J by 8 bases, and 10 bases separated the two germline ends. The CDR3 is 11 residues long.

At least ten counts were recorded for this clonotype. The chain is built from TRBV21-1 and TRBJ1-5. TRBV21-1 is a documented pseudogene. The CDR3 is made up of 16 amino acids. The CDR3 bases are TGTGCCAGCAGCCAGCTACAGGGAGGGAAAGGGCAGCCCCAGCATTTT. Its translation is CASSQLQGGKGQPQHF.

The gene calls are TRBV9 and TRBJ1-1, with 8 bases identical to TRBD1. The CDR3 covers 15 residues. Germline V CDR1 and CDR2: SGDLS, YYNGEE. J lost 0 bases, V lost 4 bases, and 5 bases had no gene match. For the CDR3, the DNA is TGTGCCAGCAGCACTCAGGGGGCCATGAACACTGAAGCTTTCTTT. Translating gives CASSTQGAMNTEAFF.

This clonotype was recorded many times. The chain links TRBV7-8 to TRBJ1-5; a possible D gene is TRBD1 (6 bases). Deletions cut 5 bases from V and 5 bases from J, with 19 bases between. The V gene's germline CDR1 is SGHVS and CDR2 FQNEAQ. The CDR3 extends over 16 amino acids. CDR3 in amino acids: CASSPSGGGGHQPQHF. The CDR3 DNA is TGTGCCAGCAGCCCCTCGGGGGGGGGGGGCCATCAGCCCCAGCATTTT.

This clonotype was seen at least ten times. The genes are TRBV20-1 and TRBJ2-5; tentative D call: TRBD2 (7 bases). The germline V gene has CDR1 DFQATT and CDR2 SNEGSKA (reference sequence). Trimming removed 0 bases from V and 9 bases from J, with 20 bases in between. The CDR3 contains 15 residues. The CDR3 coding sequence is TGCAGTGCTAGAGATGCGGGGGCCCAGAATGGGGCCCAGTACTTC. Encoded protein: CSARDAGAQNGAQYF.

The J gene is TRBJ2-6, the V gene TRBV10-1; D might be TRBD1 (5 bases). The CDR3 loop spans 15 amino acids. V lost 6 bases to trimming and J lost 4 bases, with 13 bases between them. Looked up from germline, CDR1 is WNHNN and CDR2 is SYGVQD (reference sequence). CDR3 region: CASSAQGTGANVLTF. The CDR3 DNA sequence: TGCGCCAGCAGCGCCCAGGGAACCGGGGCCAACGTCCTGACTTTC.

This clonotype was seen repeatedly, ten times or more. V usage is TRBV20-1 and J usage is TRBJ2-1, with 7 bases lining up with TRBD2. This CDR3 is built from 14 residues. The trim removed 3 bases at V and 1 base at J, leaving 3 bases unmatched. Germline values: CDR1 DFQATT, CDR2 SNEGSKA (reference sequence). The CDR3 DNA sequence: TGCAGTGCTAGCGGGGGGAAGTCCTACAATGAGCAGTTCTTC. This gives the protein CSASGGKSYNEQFF.

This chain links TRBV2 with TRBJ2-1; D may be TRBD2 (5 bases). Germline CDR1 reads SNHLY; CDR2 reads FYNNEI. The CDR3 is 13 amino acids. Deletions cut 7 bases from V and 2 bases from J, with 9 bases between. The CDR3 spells CASTARAYNEQFF. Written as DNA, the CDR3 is TGTGCCAGCACCGCGCGGGCCTACAATGAGCAGTTCTTC.

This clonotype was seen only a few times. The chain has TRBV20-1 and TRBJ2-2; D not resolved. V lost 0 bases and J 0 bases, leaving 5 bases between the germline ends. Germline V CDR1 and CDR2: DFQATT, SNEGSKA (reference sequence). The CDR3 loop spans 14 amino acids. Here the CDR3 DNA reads TGCAGTGCTAGAGAAGGGCCGAACACCGGGGAGCTGTTTTTT. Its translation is CSAREGPNTGELFF.

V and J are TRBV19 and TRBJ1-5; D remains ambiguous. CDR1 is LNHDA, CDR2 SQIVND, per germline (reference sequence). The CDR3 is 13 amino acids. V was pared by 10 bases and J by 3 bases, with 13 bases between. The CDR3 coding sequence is TGTGCCACCTCCCCAACCAACAATCAGCCCCAGCATTTT. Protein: CATSPTNNQPQHF.

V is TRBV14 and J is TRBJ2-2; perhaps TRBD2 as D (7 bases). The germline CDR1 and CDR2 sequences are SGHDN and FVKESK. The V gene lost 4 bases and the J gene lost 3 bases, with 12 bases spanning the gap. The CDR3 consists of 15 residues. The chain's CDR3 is CASSRGGADTGELFF. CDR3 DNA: TGTGCCAGCAGCCGGGGGGGGGCCGACACCGGGGAGCTGTTTTTT.

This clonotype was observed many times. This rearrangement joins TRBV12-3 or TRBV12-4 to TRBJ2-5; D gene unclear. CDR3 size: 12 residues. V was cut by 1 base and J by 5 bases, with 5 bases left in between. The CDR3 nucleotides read TGTGCCAGCAGTTTAGGATGGGAGACCCAGTACTTC. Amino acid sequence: CASSLGWETQYF.

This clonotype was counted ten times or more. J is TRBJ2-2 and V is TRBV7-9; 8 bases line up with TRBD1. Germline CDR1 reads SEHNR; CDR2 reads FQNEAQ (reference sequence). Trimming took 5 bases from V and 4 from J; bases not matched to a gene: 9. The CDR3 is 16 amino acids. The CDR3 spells CASSGAQGALTGELFF. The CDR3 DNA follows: TGTGCCAGCAGCGGAGCGCAGGGGGCGCTCACCGGGGAGCTGTTTTTT.

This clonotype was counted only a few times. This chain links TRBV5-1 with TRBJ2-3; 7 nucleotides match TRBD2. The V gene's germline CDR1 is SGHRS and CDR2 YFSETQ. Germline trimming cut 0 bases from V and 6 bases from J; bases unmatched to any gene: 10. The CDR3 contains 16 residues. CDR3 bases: TGCGCCAGCAGCTTGGGGTTAGGCCAAGCGGGGGATACGCAGTATTTT. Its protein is CASSLGLGQAGDTQYF.

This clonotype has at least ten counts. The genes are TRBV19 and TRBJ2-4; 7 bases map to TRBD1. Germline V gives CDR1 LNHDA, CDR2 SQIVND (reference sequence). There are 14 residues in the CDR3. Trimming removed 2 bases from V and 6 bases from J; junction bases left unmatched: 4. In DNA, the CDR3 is TGTGCCAGTAGTATAAGGGCAGGGGGAAACATTCAGTACTTC. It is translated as CASSIRAGGNIQYF. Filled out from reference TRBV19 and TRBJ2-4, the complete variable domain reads DGGITQSPKYLFRKEGQNVTLSCEQNLNHDAMYWYRQDPGQGLRLIYYSQIVNDFQKGDIAEGYSVSREKKESFPLTVTSAQKNPTAFYLCASSIRAGGNIQYFGAGTRLSVL.

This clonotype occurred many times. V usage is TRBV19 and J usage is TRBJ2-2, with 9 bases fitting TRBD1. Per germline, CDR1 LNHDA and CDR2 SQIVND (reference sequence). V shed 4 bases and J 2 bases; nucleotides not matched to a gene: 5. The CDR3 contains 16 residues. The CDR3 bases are TGTGCCAGTAGTAGAACGACAGGGGGTAACACCGGGGAGCTGTTTTTT. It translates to CASSRTTGGNTGELFF. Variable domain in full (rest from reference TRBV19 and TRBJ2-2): DGGITQSPKYLFRKEGQNVTLSCEQNLNHDAMYWYRQDPGQGLRLIYYSQIVNDFQKGDIAEGYSVSREKKESFPLTVTSAQKNPTAFYLCASSRTTGGNTGELFFGEGSRLTVL.

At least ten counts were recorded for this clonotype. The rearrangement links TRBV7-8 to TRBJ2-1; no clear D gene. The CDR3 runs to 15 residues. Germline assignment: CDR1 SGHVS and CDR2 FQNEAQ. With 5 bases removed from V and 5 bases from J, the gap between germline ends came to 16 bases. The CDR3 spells CASSLPRLRNNEQFF. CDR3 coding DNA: TGTGCCAGCAGCCTTCCACGACTCAGAAACAATGAGCAGTTCTTC.

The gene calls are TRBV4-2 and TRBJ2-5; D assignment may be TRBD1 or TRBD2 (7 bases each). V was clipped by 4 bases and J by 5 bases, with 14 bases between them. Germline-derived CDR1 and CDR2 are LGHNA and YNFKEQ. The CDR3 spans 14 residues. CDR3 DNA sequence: TGTGCCAGCAGCCCAGGGGGGGCCGAGGAGACCCAGTACTTC. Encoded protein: CASSPGGAEETQYF.

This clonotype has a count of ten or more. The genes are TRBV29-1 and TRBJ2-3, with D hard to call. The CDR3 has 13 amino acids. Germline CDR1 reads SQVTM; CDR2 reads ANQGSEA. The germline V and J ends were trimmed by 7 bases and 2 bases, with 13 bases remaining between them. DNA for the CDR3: TGCAGCGGTTCAGACGGCAACACAGATACGCAGTATTTT. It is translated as CSGSDGNTDTQYF.